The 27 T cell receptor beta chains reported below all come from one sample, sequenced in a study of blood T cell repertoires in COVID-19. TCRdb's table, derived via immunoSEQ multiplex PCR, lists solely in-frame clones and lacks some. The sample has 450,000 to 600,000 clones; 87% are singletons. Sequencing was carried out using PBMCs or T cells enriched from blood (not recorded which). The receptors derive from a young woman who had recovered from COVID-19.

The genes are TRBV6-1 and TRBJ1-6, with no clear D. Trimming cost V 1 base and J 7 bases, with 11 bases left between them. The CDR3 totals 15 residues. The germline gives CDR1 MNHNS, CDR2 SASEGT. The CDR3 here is CASSEGTGGNSPLHF. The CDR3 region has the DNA TGTGCCAGCAGTGAAGGGACCGGCGGGAATTCACCCCTCCACTTT.

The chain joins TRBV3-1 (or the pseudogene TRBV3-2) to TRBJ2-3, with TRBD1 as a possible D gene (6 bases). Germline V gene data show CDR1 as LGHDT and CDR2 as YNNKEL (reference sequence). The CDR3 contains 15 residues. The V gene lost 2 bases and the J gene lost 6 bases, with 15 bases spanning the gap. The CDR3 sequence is CASSQLSGARDTQYF. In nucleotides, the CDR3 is TGTGCCAGCAGCCAACTCTCAGGGGCACGGGATACGCAGTATTTT.

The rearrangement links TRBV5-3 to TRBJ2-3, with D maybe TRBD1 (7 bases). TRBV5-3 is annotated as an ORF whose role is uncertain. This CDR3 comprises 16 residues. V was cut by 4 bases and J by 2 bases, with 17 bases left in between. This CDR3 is CARSNCGDRFTDTQYF. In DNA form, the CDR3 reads TGTGCCAGAAGCAATTGCGGGGACAGATTCACAGATACGCAGTATTTT.

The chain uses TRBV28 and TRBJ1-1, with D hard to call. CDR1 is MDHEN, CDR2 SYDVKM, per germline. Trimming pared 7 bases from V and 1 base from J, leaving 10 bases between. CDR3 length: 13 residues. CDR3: CASTSGPNTEAFF. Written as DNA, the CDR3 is TGTGCCAGCACCTCGGGTCCGAACACTGAAGCTTTCTTT. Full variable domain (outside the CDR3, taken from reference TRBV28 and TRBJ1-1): DVKVTQSSRYLVKRTGEKVFLECVQDMDHENMFWYRQDPGLGLRLIYFSYDVKMKEKGDIPEGYSVSREKKERFSLILESASTNQTSMYLCASTSGPNTEAFFGQGTRLTVV.

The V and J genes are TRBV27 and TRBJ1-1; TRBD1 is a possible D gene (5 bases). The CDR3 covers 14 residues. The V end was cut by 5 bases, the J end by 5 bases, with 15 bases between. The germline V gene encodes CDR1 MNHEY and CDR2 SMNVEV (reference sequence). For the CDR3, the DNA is TGTGCCAGCAGTCTCGACCCCGGGGGGACTGAAGCTTTCTTT. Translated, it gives CASSLDPGGTEAFF.

The CDR3 here is CASSIDRPGNTIYF. The CDR3 DNA sequence: TGTGCCAGTAGTATCGACAGGCCTGGAAACACCATATATTTT. The J gene is TRBJ1-3, the V gene TRBV19; D is possibly TRBD1 (6 bases). The CDR3 runs 14 residues. V lost 3 bases and J lost 2, with 8 bases in between. Germline CDR1 reads LNHDA; CDR2 reads SQIVND (reference sequence).

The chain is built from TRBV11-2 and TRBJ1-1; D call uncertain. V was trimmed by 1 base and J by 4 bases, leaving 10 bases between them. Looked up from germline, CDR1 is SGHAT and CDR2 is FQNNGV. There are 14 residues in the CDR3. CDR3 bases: TGTGCCAGCAGCTTAGCACGTACGGGCACTGAAGCTTTCTTT. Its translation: CASSLARTGTEAFF.

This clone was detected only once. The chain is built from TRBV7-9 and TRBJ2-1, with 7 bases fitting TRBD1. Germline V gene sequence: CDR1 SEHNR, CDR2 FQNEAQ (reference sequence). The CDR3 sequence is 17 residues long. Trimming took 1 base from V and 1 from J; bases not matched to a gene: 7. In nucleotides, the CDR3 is TGTGCCAGCAGCTTAGATCGGCCAGGGGGTTCCTACAATGAGCAGTTCTTC. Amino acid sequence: CASSLDRPGGSYNEQFF.

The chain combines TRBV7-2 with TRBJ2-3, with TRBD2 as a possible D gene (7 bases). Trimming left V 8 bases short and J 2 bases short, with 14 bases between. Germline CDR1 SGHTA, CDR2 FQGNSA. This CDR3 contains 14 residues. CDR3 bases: TGTGCCAGCTCCTGGGGGGGCCTCACAGATACGCAGTATTTT. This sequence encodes CASSWGGLTDTQYF.

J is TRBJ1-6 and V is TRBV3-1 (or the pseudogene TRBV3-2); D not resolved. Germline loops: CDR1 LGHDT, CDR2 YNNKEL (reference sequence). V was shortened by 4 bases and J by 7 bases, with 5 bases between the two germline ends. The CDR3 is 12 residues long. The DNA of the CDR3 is TGTGCCAGCAGCCGCCAGAATTCACCCCTCCACTTT. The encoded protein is CASSRQNSPLHF.

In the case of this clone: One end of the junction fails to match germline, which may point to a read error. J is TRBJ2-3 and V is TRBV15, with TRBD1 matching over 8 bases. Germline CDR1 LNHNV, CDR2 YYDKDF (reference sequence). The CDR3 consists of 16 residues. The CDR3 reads CATSRGEQGGTDTQYF. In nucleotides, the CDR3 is TGTGCCACCAGCAGAGGGGAACAGGGGGGCACGGATACGCAGTATTTT.

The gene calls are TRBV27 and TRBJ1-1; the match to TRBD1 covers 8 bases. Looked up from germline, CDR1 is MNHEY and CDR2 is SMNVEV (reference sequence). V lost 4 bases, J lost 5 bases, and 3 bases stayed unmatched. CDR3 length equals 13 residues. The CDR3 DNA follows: TGTGCCAGCAGTTCAGGGGGCGCAACTGAAGCTTTCTTT. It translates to CASSSGGATEAFF.

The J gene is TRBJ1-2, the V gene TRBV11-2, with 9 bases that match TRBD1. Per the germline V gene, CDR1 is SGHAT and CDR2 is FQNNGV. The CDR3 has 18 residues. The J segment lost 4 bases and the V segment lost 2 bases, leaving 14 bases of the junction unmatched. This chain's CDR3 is CASSLQDEGQGLSYGYTF. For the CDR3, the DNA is TGTGCCAGCAGCTTACAGGATGAGGGACAGGGTTTATCCTATGGCTACACCTTC.

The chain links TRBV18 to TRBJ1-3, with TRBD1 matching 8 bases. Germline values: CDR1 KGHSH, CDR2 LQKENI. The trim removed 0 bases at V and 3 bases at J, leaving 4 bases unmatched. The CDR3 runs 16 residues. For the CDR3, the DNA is TGTGCCAGCTCACCACCGGCAGGGGGCTATGGAAACACCATATATTTT. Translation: CASSPPAGGYGNTIYF.

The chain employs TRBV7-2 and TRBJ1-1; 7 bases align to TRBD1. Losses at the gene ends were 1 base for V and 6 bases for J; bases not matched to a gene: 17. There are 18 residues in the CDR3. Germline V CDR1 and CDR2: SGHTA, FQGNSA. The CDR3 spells CASSLERFRGRSIPEAFF. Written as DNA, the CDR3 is TGTGCCAGCAGCTTAGAACGGTTTAGGGGGCGCTCAATCCCTGAAGCTTTCTTT.

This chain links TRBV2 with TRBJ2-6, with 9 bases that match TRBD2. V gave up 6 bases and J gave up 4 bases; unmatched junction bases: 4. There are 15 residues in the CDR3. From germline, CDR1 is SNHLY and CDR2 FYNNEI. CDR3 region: CASSDTSGGANVLTF. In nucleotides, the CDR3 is TGTGCCAGCAGCGATACTAGCGGGGGGGCCAACGTCCTGACTTTC.

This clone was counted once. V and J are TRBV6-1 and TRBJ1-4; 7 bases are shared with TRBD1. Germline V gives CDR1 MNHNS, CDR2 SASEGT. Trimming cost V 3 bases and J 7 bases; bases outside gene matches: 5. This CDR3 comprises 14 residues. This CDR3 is CASSEGRGSEKLFF. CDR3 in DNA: TGTGCCAGCAGTGAGGGCAGGGGGAGTGAAAAACTGTTTTTT.

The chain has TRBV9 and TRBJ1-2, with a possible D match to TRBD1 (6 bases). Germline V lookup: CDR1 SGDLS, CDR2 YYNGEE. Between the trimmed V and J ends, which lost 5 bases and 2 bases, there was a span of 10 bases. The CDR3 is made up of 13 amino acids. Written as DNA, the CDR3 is TGTGCCAGCAGTAGGACAGCAAACTATGGCTACACCTTC. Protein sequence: CASSRTANYGYTF.

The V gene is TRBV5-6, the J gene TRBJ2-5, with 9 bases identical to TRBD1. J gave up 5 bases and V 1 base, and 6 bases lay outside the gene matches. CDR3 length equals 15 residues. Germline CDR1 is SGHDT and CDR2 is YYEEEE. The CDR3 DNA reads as TGTGCCAGCAGCTTGAAACAGGGGGCTGGGGAGACCCAGTACTTC. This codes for CASSLKQGAGETQYF.

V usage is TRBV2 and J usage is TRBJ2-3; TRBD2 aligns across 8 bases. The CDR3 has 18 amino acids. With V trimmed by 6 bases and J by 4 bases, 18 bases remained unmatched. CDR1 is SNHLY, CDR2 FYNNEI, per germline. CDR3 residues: CASSVTTPFTGGPDTQYF. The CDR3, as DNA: TGTGCCAGCAGCGTAACGACCCCCTTCACGGGGGGGCCAGATACGCAGTATTTT. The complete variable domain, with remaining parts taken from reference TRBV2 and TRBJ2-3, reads EPEVTQTPSHQVTQMGQEVILRCVPISNHLYFYWYRQILGQKVEFLVSFYNNEISEKSEIFDDQFSVERPDGSNFTLKIRSTKLEDSAMYFCASSVTTPFTGGPDTQYFGPGTRLTVL.

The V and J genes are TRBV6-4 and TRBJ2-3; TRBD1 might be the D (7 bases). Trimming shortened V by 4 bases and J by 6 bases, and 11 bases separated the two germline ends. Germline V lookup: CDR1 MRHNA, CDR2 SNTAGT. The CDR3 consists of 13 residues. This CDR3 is CASSGTGGDTQYF. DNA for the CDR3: TGTGCCAGCAGTGGGACAGGAGGGGATACGCAGTATTTT.

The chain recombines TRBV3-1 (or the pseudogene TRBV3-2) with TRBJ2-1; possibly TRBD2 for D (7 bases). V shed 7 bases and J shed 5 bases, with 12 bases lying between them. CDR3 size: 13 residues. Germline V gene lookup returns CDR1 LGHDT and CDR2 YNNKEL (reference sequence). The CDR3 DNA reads TGTGCCAGCACGAGGGGGGGCAACAATGAGCAGTTCTTC. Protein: CASTRGGNNEQFF.

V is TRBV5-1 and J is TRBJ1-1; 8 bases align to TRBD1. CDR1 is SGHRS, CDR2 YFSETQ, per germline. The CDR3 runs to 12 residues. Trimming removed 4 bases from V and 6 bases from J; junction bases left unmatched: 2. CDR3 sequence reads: CASSPDRAEAFF. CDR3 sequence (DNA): TGCGCCAGCAGCCCGGACAGGGCTGAAGCTTTCTTT.

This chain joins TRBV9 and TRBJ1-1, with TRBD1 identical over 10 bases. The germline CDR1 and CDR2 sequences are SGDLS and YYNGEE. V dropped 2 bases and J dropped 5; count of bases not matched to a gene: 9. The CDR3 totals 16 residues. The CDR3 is CASSVAGQGSRTEAFF. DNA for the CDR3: TGTGCCAGCAGCGTGGCGGGACAGGGGAGTAGGACTGAAGCTTTCTTT.

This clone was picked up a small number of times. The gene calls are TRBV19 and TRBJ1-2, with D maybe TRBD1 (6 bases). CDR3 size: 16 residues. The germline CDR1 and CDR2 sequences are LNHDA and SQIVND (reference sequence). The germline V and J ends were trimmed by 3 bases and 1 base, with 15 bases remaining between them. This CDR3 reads CASSILQGARNYGYTF. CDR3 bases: TGTGCCAGTAGTATTTTACAGGGCGCACGTAACTATGGCTACACCTTC.

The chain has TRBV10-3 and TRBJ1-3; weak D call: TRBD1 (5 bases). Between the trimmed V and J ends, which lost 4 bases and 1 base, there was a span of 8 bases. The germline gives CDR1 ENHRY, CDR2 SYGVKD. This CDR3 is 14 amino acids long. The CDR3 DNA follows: TGTGCCATCAGTGGTCAGGGATCTGGAAACACCATATATTTT. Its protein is CAISGQGSGNTIYF.

Written as DNA, the CDR3 is TGTGCCTGGAGTGAAGACAGTACTAACTATGGCTACACCTTC. This gives the protein CAWSEDSTNYGYTF. The chain is built from TRBV30 and TRBJ1-2; a weak D match, TRBD1 (5 bases). Germline V gene sequence: CDR1 GTSNPN, CDR2 SVGIG (reference sequence). The CDR3 loop spans 14 amino acids. Trimming removed 1 base from V and 0 bases from J, with 9 bases in between.